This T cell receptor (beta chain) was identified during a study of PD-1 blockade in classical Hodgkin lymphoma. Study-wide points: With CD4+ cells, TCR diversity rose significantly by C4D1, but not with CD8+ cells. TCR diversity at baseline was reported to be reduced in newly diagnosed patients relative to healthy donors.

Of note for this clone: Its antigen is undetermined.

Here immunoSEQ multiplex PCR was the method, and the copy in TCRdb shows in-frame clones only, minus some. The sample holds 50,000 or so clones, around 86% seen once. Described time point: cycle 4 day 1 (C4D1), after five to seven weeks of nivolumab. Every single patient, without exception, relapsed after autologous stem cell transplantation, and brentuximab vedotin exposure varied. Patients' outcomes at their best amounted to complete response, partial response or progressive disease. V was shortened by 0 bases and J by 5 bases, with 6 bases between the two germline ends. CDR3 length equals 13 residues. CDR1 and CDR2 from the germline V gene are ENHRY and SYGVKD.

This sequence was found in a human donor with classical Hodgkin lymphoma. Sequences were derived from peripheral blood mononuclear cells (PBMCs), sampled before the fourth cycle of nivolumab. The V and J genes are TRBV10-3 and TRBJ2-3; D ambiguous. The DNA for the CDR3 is TGTGCCATCAGTGAGTCGAATGGAGATACGCAGTATTTT. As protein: CAISESNGDTQYF.